This T cell receptor (beta chain) was sequenced during a study of T cells in Graves' hyperthyroidism and ophthalmopathy. Study-wide points: Most thyroid-expanded clonotypes above 0.001 were also found in blood.

At least ten counts were recorded for this clonotype. Antigen: not known. The CDR3 consists of 16 residues. Trimming cost V 1 base and J 5 bases; bases outside gene matches: 11. CDR1 SGHRS and CDR2 YFSETQ come from the germline V gene. RNA transcripts yielded amplified TCR beta CDR3 regions. The HTBI primer set served for first-round RT-PCR of the TCR CDR3. TCRdb processed the multiplex PCR reads anew with MiXCR; each CDR3 protein has one entry. Seen here are over 550,000 distinct CDR3 sequences, over 15% observed once, and the top ten hold roughly 18%. This clonotype originated in a young woman with Graves' hyperthyroidism. The chain combines TRBV5-1 with TRBJ2-7; 8 bases fit TRBD1. The sequenced material came from blood. CDR3 residues: CASSLSGGASGDEQYF. The CDR3 DNA follows: TGCGCCAGCAGCTTGTCAGGGGGCGCCTCGGGGGACGAGCAGTACTTC.